The rows below give T cell receptor beta chains drawn from one sample of a study of blood T cell repertoires in COVID-19. The table came from immunoSEQ multiplex PCR; TCRdb's copy has only in-frame clones and leaves some out. The repertoire holds 250,000 to 350,000 clones, with around 87% as singletons. Material for sequencing was PBMCs or T cells enriched from blood (not recorded which). The origin of the receptors is a woman aged 18-30 years with acute COVID-19. CDR3s include the opening cysteine and the closing phenylalanine or tryptophan. The D gene is left open where the match is weak. Where a row states a size, it is once, few, many or the class of an expanded clone; other rows omit it.

CDR3 DNA	CDR3 protein	V gene	clone size	D gene	J gene
TGTGCCAGCAGCGTAGATCTTGAGACACCCTACGAGCAGTACTTC	CASSVDLETPYEQYF	TRBV9	-	-	TRBJ2-7
TGTGCCACCAGCAGCTTCGACAGGGAGTCGCGCAATCAGCCCCAGCATTTT	CATSSFDRESRNQPQHF	TRBV15	-	TRBD1	TRBJ1-5
TGTGCCAGCAGCTTGGGGGGACAGGGGGCGAGCACCGGGGAGCTGTTTTTT	CASSLGGQGASTGELFF	TRBV5-4	-	TRBD1	TRBJ2-2
TGTGCCAGCAGCCCCGAGACAGGGGGGAATTCACCCCTCCACTTT	CASSPETGGNSPLHF	TRBV9	-	TRBD1	TRBJ1-6
TGTGCCAGCAGTGAAGGACTGGCTGACACAGATACGCAGTATTTT	CASSEGLADTDTQYF	TRBV6-4	-	-	TRBJ2-3
TGTGCCAGCAGCGTAGGTCTAGGCTCCTACAATGAGCAGTTCTTC	CASSVGLGSYNEQFF	TRBV9	-	-	TRBJ2-1
TGCGCCAGCAGCTTGGGTACAGGGGGTTCAGGCGAGACCCAGTACTTC	CASSLGTGGSGETQYF	TRBV5-1	-	TRBD1	TRBJ2-5
TGTGCCAGCAGTCTAGCAGGAACTGGCTACACCTTC	CASSLAGTGYTF	TRBV28	-	-	TRBJ1-2
TGTGCCACCCTAAGGATGGGACAGGGTAGCTACGAGCAGTACTTC	CATLRMGQGSYEQYF	TRBV27	once	TRBD1	TRBJ2-7
TGTGCCATTCAAGGCCGGGTGAACACTGAAGCTTTCTTT	CAIQGRVNTEAFF	TRBV21-1	-	-	TRBJ1-1